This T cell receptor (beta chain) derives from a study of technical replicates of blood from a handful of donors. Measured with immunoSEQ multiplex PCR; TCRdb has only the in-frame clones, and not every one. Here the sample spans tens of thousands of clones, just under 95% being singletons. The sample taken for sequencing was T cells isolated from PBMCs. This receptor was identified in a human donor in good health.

CDR3 DNA: TGTGCCAGCAGGGATATTCTAGGCCCCTACAATGAGCAGTTCTTC. It is translated as CASRDILGPYNEQFF. The chain couples TRBV4-2 to TRBJ2-1, with no clear D. The germline V gene has CDR1 LGHNA and CDR2 YNFKEQ. The germline V and J ends were trimmed by 6 bases and 2 bases, with 14 bases remaining between them. CDR3 length: 15 residues.